This T cell receptor beta chain was identified during a study of radiation and T cells in renal cell carcinoma. Study-level findings and limits: No pretreatment tumor biopsies were available for baseline clonotypes. In blood, top tumor clones expanded by 2 weeks, shrinking by 4.

There are many counts of this clone. Its specificity is not known. The CDR3 spans 14 residues. V shed 6 bases and J 5 bases; nucleotides not matched to a gene: 7. The germline gives CDR1 ENHRY, CDR2 SYGVKD. The sample's time point: baseline pretreatment blood. The sample's treatment: 15 Gy SBRT to primary tumor, nephrectomy 4 weeks later. Radiation-treated patients gave blood at baseline, week 2 and week 4. The data were produced by immunoSEQ multiplex PCR, yet TCRdb's version contains in-frame clones alone and is incomplete. The repertoire holds about 59,000 clones, with 60% to 85% as singletons. The chain couples TRBV10-3 to TRBJ2-4; 7 bases agree with TRBD2. Sequenced here: blood, sampled from a patient whose treatment included radiotherapy and nephrectomy. The receptor was derived from a man aged 55 to 70 with renal cell carcinoma. The CDR3 nucleotides read TGTGCCATCAGGGAAGCGGGGAACGAAAACATTCAGTACTTC. This codes for CAIREAGNENIQYF.